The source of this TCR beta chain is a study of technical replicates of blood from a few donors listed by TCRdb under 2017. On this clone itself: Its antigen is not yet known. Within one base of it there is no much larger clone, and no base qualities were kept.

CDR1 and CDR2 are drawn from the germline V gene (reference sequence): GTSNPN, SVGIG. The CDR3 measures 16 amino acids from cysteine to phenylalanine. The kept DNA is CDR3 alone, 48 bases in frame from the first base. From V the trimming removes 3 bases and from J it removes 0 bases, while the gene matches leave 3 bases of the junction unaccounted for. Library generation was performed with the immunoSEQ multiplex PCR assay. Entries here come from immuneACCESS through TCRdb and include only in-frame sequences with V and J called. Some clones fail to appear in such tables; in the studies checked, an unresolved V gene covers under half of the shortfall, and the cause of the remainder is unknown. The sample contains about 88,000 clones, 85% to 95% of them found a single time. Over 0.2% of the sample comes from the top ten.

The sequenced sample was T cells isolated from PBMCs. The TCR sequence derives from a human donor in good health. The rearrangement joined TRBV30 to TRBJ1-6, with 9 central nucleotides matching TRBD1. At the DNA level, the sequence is TGTGCCTGGAGGGGACAGGGCAGCTCCTATAATTCACCCCTCCACTTT. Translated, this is CAWRGQGSSYNSPLHF.